These 21 T cell receptor beta chains originate from one sample sequenced in a study of blood T cells in healthy people across ages. Primed by a sample-barcoded 5' primer and a J-beta primer mix, a second PCR proceeded for about 6 to 11 cycles. TCRdb reprocessed the 5' RACE reads via MiXCR and lists one record per CDR3 protein. This table has more than 450,000 distinct CDR3 sequences, 27% appearing once. These records were also assigned to another study, of T cells of mothers and their children.

Specimen: blood. These receptors originate from a boy aged 2 to 10 in good health.

This chain joins TRBV6-2 or TRBV6-3 and TRBJ1-5, with D maybe TRBD1 (5 bases). The V gene lost 6 bases and the J gene lost 8 bases, with 17 bases spanning the gap. The germline gives CDR1 MNHEY, CDR2 SVGEGT. The CDR3 consists of 14 residues. In DNA form, the CDR3 reads TGTGCCAGCAGAACGCCGGGACTAGGGAAGCCCCAGCATTTT. Amino acids: CASRTPGLGKPQHF.

The J gene is TRBJ1-2, the V gene TRBV12-3 or TRBV12-4; no definite D call. The CDR3 consists of 15 residues. V lost 6 bases, J lost 4 bases, and 18 bases lay in between. The CDR3 nucleotides read TGTGCCAGCAGGCGTACCCTGCCACCTACCTATGGCTACACCTTC. Translated, it gives CASRRTLPPTYGYTF.

The chain joins TRBV4-2 to TRBJ2-2; possibly TRBD1 for D (6 bases). V was cut by 8 bases and J by 1 base, with 20 bases left in between. Germline lookup yields CDR1 LGHNA and CDR2 YNFKEQ. CDR3 length equals 17 residues. The CDR3 here is CASGPVLGTWNTGELFF. Here the CDR3 DNA reads TGTGCCAGCGGACCCGTATTAGGGACATGGAACACCGGGGAGCTGTTTTTT.

The CDR3: CASSLDGRSYNEQFF. The CDR3 DNA sequence: TGTGCCAGCAGCTTAGACGGGAGGAGCTACAATGAGCAGTTCTTC. The chain is built from TRBV7-2 and TRBJ2-1; 7 bases fit TRBD2. The CDR3 extends over 15 amino acids. Germline assignment: CDR1 SGHTA and CDR2 FQGNSA. Trimming removed 1 base from V and 3 bases from J; junction bases left unmatched: 3.

The chain carries TRBV5-5 and TRBJ2-1, with 9 bases identical to TRBD2. This CDR3 has 16 amino acids. Germline assignment: CDR1 SGHKS and CDR2 YYEKEE (reference sequence). Trimming at V came to 7 bases and at J to 7 bases, leaving 15 bases not matched to a gene. This CDR3 reads CASAPTSGLLGNEQFF. Here the CDR3 DNA reads TGTGCCAGCGCCCCGACTAGCGGACTATTGGGGAATGAGCAGTTCTTC.

The chain uses TRBV7-2 and TRBJ1-1, with unresolved D. The CDR3 length is 14 residues. Germline CDR1 and CDR2: SGHTA and FQGNSA. The V and J ends lost 5 bases and 1 base respectively, with 11 bases between them. This chain's CDR3 is CASSMGLANTEAFF. The CDR3 DNA follows: TGTGCCAGCAGCATGGGTTTGGCGAACACTGAAGCTTTCTTT.

This clonotype was seen a few times. The gene calls are TRBV9 and TRBJ2-3; D unclear. Per germline, CDR1 SGDLS and CDR2 YYNGEE. The V gene lost 0 bases and the J gene lost 3 bases, with 11 bases spanning the gap. This CDR3 contains 15 residues. CDR3 DNA sequence: TGTGCCAGCAGCGTAGATGGGGATATTACAGATACGCAGTATTTT. Translated: CASSVDGDITDTQYF.

This clonotype was observed a few times. This chain joins TRBV15 and TRBJ1-5, with 7 bases aligning to TRBD1. After removal of 5 bases from V and 2 bases from J, the junction contained 6 bases not matched to a gene. From germline, CDR1 is LNHNV and CDR2 YYDKDF (reference sequence). This CDR3 region has 15 residues. CDR3 residues: CATSDRTGGNQPQHF. In DNA form, the CDR3 reads TGTGCCACCAGCGACCGGACAGGCGGCAATCAGCCCCAGCATTTT.

This clonotype was detected a few times. The genes are TRBV12-3 or TRBV12-4 and TRBJ2-2; no reliable D call. Between the trimmed V and J ends, which lost 3 bases and 4 bases, there was a span of 12 bases. The CDR3 spans 15 residues. The CDR3 spells CASSFSWVVTGELFF. CDR3 nucleotide sequence: TGTGCCAGCAGTTTTTCTTGGGTTGTCACCGGGGAGCTGTTTTTT.

The V gene is TRBV5-6, the J gene TRBJ2-1; 7 bases agree with TRBD2. Germline V gene lookup returns CDR1 SGHDT and CDR2 YYEEEE. The CDR3 totals 14 residues. After removal of 4 bases from V and 9 bases from J, the junction contained 10 bases not matched to a gene. The CDR3 loop is CASSGDYSKSEQFF. The CDR3 DNA reads as TGTGCCAGCAGCGGGGACTACTCTAAGAGTGAGCAGTTCTTC.

This clonotype has only a few counts. This rearrangement joins TRBV13 to TRBJ1-4; D is unresolved. This CDR3 contains 14 residues. The germline gives CDR1 PRHDT, CDR2 FYEKMQ (reference sequence). V was shortened by 6 bases and J by 8 bases, with 16 bases between the two germline ends. This CDR3 reads CASSPNPFGEKLFF. The CDR3 DNA sequence: TGTGCCAGCAGTCCGAACCCCTTTGGAGAAAAACTGTTTTTT. The variable domain in full, with the rest retrieved from reference TRBV13 and TRBJ1-4, is AAGVIQSPRHLIKEKRETATLKCYPIPRHDTVYWYQQGPGQDPQFLISFYEKMQSDKGSIPDRFSAQQFSDYHSELNMSSLELGDSALYFCASSPNPFGEKLFFGSGTQLSVL.

This clonotype was counted between two and nine times. The chain employs TRBV20-1 and TRBJ2-5; TRBD2 agrees at 16 bases. The CDR3 sequence is 16 residues long. Germline-derived CDR1 and CDR2 are DFQATT and SNEGSKA (reference sequence). V trimming: 4 bases; J trimming: 3 bases; junction bases outside the gene matches: 5. This CDR3 reads CSATGTSGGAEETQYF. The DNA of the CDR3 is TGCAGTGCTACCGGGACTAGCGGGGGGGCCGAAGAGACCCAGTACTTC.

V and J are TRBV7-6 and TRBJ2-6; 9 nucleotides agree with TRBD1. Losses at the gene ends were 5 bases for V and 2 bases for J; bases not matched to a gene: 7. Per the germline V gene, CDR1 is SGHVS and CDR2 is FNYEAQ. CDR3 length: 17 residues. In DNA form, the CDR3 reads TGTGCCAGCAGCCCCGGACAGGGGACTACTGGGGCCAACGTCCTGACTTTC. It codes for CASSPGQGTTGANVLTF.

This clonotype was detected a few times. J is TRBJ2-1 and V is TRBV27, with TRBD1 matching over 9 bases. The CDR3 spans 14 residues. The germline gives CDR1 MNHEY, CDR2 SMNVEV (reference sequence). The ends lost 7 bases at V and 2 bases at J; junction bases unmatched: 3. The CDR3 sequence is CASMNRGPYNEQFF. CDR3 bases: TGTGCCAGCATGAACAGGGGGCCCTACAATGAGCAGTTCTTC.

This clonotype was observed at least ten times. The chain recombines TRBV4-2 with TRBJ2-5, with a weak D call TRBD1 (5 bases). From germline, CDR1 is LGHNA and CDR2 YNFKEQ. The CDR3 runs 13 residues. The ends were cut back, 4 bases at V and 5 bases at J, with 11 bases in the middle. The CDR3 nucleotides read TGTGCCAGCAGCCCCAGGGTCGGGGAGACCCAGTACTTC. This gives the protein CASSPRVGETQYF.

A few counts support this clonotype. A junction end diverges from the germline sequence, so it may reflect a read error. This chain joins TRBV29-1 and TRBJ1-4; tentative D call: TRBD1 (5 bases). The CDR3 runs 12 residues. CDR1 is SQVTM and CDR2 is ANQGSEA in the germline V gene. CDR3: CSVMAGDEKPFF. As DNA, the CDR3 is TGCAGCGTCATGGCGGGGGATGAAAAACCGTTTTTT.

The table lists this clonotype with a few counts. This chain joins TRBV7-3 and TRBJ2-5, with TRBD2 matching over 8 bases. Germline V gene sequence: CDR1 SGHTA, CDR2 FQGTGA. V dropped 3 bases and J dropped 2; count of bases not matched to a gene: 5. This CDR3 spans 15 amino acids. CDR3 sequence (DNA): TGTGCCAGCAGCTTGCGAGCGGGGGTACAAGAGACCCAGTACTTC. Residues: CASSLRAGVQETQYF.

The chain couples TRBV6-2 or TRBV6-3 to TRBJ1-5; D is uncertain. Germline V gene lookup returns CDR1 MNHEY and CDR2 SVGEGT. Trimming removed 5 bases from V and 5 bases from J, with 13 bases in between. This CDR3 contains 14 residues. The DNA of the CDR3 is TGTGCCAGCAGTCTCCGGATCCCGCATCAGCCCCAGCATTTT. Its protein is CASSLRIPHQPQHF.

A remark on this clonotype: At one of its ends the junction is not consistent with the germline gene, which may arise from a read error. The chain links TRBV19 to TRBJ1-2, with D perhaps TRBD1 (5 bases). This CDR3 comprises 17 residues. From germline, CDR1 is LNHDA and CDR2 SQIVND (reference sequence). Here the CDR3 reads CASSIDAVGTQGYGYAF. The CDR3 nucleotides read TGTGCCAGTAGTATAGATGCGGTTGGCACCCAGGGCTATGGCTACGCCTTC.

The J gene is TRBJ2-5, the V gene TRBV7-2; a possible D gene is TRBD2 (5 bases). The DNA matches TRBJ2-7 better at its end, which makes the J call doubtful. Per the germline V gene, CDR1 is SGHTA and CDR2 is FQGNSA. The CDR3 is 13 residues long. The CDR3 sequence: CASSSNRDYEQYF. The CDR3, as DNA: TGTGCCAGCAGCTCCAACCGGGACTACGAGCAGTACTTC.

The chain has TRBV7-9 and TRBJ2-5; D not certain. V was pared by 4 bases and J by 5 bases, with 14 bases between. Germline-derived CDR1 and CDR2 are SEHNR and FQNEAQ (reference sequence). The CDR3 totals 14 residues. In DNA form, the CDR3 reads TGTGCCAGCAGCTCGGACGGGCTGTGGGAGACCCAGTACTTC. Encoded protein: CASSSDGLWETQYF.